One sample yielded the 3 T cell receptor beta chains listed below, sequenced in a study of T cell changes during pregnancy in multiple sclerosis (dated by TCRdb to about 2019). Libraries were prepared through the immunoSEQ multiplex PCR assay. The source is immuneACCESS, and TCRdb retained only in-frame sequences with V and J called. Part of the clones is not carried over; for the studies checked, unresolved V genes explain less than half of this, and the remainder is unexplained. For this sample there are about 40,000 clones; around 92% appear just once. The ten largest clones add up to approximately 0.35% of the sample. The sample was CD4+ T cells from peripheral blood mononuclear cells, taken after pregnancy. The receptors come from a female donor with multiple sclerosis, enrolled in a pregnancy study.

This chain links TRBV5-6 with TRBJ2-6; 11 bases agree with TRBD1. The length of the CDR3 is 18 residues. Germline CDR1 is SGHDT and CDR2 is YYEEEE. The J segment lost 0 bases and the V segment lost 4 bases, leaving 6 bases of the junction unmatched. The CDR3 DNA is TGTGCCAGCAGCAAACCGGGACAGGGGGGCTCTGGGGCCAACGTCCTGACTTTC. It codes for CASSKPGQGGSGANVLTF.

This rearrangement joins TRBV5-1 to TRBJ2-5, with D uncertain. Germline V CDR1 and CDR2: SGHRS, YFSETQ. Trimming took off 6 bases at V and 3 bases at J, with 6 bases between the two ends. CDR3 length: 11 amino acids. In nucleotides, the CDR3 is TGCGCCAGCACCCTCGAAGAGACCCAGTACTTC. It translates to CASTLEETQYF.

This sequence joins TRBV27 and TRBJ1-1; possibly TRBD1 for D (6 bases). Germline loops: CDR1 MNHEY, CDR2 SMNVEV (reference sequence). There are 15 residues in the CDR3. V lost 5 bases and J 0 bases, leaving 13 bases between the germline ends. CDR3 sequence (DNA): TGTGCCAGCAGTCTCAGGACAGCTTTGAACACTGAAGCTTTCTTT. Residues: CASSLRTALNTEAFF.